This section outlines one TCR beta chain sequence together with its context. With 3 bases clipped from V and 0 bases from J, the junction kept 5 bases outside the gene matches. In germline, CDR1 is SGHDT, CDR2 YYEEEE. The CDR3 spans 16 residues. Treatment specified: oral pan-JAK inhibitor, 5-10 mg twice daily. The data are from a study of CD8+ T cells in alopecia areata. Extraction of RNA preceded its reverse transcription into cDNA, which served as the sequencing template. Sequencing used immunoSEQ multiplex PCR; TCRdb keeps in-frame clones, though not all of them. The sample includes some 180,000 clones, less than 70% of them seen just once.

The TCR sequence derives from a human donor with alopecia areata. The input for sequencing was CD8+ T cells sorted from blood, taken at week 24, from a patient treated with tofacitinib. V and J are TRBV5-6 and TRBJ2-1; 8 positions agree with TRBD2. CDR3 nucleotides: TGTGCCAGCAGCTGGGGAGGGACTAGCTCCTACAATGAGCAGTTCTTC. Amino acids: CASSWGGTSSYNEQFF.